This entry lists 21 T cell receptor beta chains sequenced from one sample in a study of Tregs in tolerant kidney transplant recipients. TCRdb's copy holds only in-frame clones and misses some; the assay was immunoSEQ multiplex PCR. The profile shows fewer than 80,000 clones, more than 95% of them singletons. This material consisted of CD4+ T cells from blood, taken before the transplant. The receptor source for this set is a human donor who received a combined kidney and bone marrow transplant.

This sequence joins TRBV11-2 and TRBJ2-5; no clear D gene. This CDR3 has 15 amino acids. In germline, CDR1 is SGHAT, CDR2 FQNNGV. Trimming left V 5 bases short and J 1 base short, with 14 bases between. The CDR3 region is CASSASRRAQETQYF. The CDR3, as DNA: TGTGCCAGCAGCGCATCTAGAAGAGCCCAAGAGACCCAGTACTTC.

This chain uses TRBV5-1 with TRBJ2-7; 7 nucleotides line up with TRBD2. This CDR3 is built from 13 residues. V gave up 10 bases and J gave up 2 bases; unmatched junction bases: 9. The germline CDR1 and CDR2 sequences are SGHRS and YFSETQ. CDR3 coding DNA: TGCGCCTCCCGGTTGAGCGGGGCCTACGAGCAGTACTTC. Translating gives CASRLSGAYEQYF.

The CDR3 nucleotides are TGTGCCAGCAGCCGTACGGGACAGGTATACCAAGAGACCCAGTACTTC. It encodes CASSRTGQVYQETQYF. This rearrangement joins TRBV14 to TRBJ2-5, with 8 bases that match TRBD1. The CDR3 has 16 amino acids. V shed 4 bases, J shed 0 bases, and the junction held 7 bases outside the gene matches. Germline loops: CDR1 SGHDN, CDR2 FVKESK.

The chain couples TRBV7-7 to TRBJ2-5, with D possibly matching TRBD2 (5 bases). Germline CDR1 reads SSHAT; CDR2 reads FNYEAQ (reference sequence). CDR3 size: 13 residues. V lost 3 bases and J 3 bases, leaving 8 bases between the germline ends. CDR3 bases: TGTGCCAGCAGCTTGGAGGAGGAAGAGACCCAGTACTTC. Translated: CASSLEEEETQYF.

The chain combines TRBV6-6 with TRBJ2-3; 13 positions agree with TRBD2. Germline V gene data show CDR1 as MNHNY and CDR2 as SVGAGI (reference sequence). V lost 7 bases to trimming and J lost 7 bases; unmatched junction nucleotides: 8. This CDR3 has 15 amino acids. CDR3 in DNA: TGTGCCAGCACTCCAGGACTAGCGGGGGCGTATACGCAGTATTTT. Protein: CASTPGLAGAYTQYF.

V usage is TRBV9 and J usage is TRBJ2-1; D perhaps matches TRBD1 (6 bases). V was pared by 0 bases and J by 7 bases, with 17 bases between. In germline, CDR1 is SGDLS, CDR2 YYNGEE. The length of the CDR3 is 16 residues. CDR3 nucleotide sequence: TGTGCCAGCAGCGTAGTAACAGGGACGGATGGAAATGAGCAGTTCTTC. It translates to CASSVVTGTDGNEQFF.

The chain has TRBV7-6 and TRBJ1-5; D gene uncertain. Trimming cost V 2 bases and J 5 bases, with 10 bases left between them. Germline CDR1 is SGHVS and CDR2 is FNYEAQ. This CDR3 contains 14 residues. CDR3 in amino acids: CASSLIGDDQPQHF. In DNA form, the CDR3 reads TGTGCCAGCAGCTTAATCGGGGATGATCAGCCCCAGCATTTT.

The chain carries TRBV2 and TRBJ1-4; D unclear. The CDR3 is 12 residues long. The V gene lost 6 bases and the J gene lost 14 bases, with 16 bases spanning the gap. Germline values: CDR1 SNHLY, CDR2 FYNNEI. The DNA for the CDR3 is TGTGCCAGCAGCGACCGAGGCCCCCGTCTGTTTTTT. As protein: CASSDRGPRLFF.

This clone is a singleton in its sample. The chain is built from TRBV12-5 and TRBJ2-1; 13 bases match TRBD2. Trimming at V came to 6 bases and at J to 3 bases, leaving 2 bases not matched to a gene. Germline lookup yields CDR1 LGHNT and CDR2 FRNRAP. CDR3 size: 15 residues. CDR3 nucleotide sequence: TGTGCTAGTGGCCGGACTAGCGGGAGCTACAATGAGCAGTTCTTC. Its translation is CASGRTSGSYNEQFF.

V is TRBV6-4 and J is TRBJ2-1, with 10 bases identical to TRBD2. There are 15 residues in the CDR3. From germline, CDR1 is MRHNA and CDR2 SNTAGT. V was clipped by 3 bases and J by 8 bases; unmatched bases: 7. CDR3 residues: CASSEWTSGQDEQFF. CDR3 in DNA: TGTGCCAGCAGTGAGTGGACTAGCGGTCAGGATGAGCAGTTCTTC.

The chain combines TRBV2 with TRBJ1-3; TRBD1 might be the D (5 bases). Trimming removed 5 bases from V and 0 bases from J, with 14 bases in between. The CDR3 sequence is 16 residues long. Germline-derived CDR1 and CDR2 are SNHLY and FYNNEI. CDR3 sequence reads: CASSPSGASSGNTIYF. In DNA form, the CDR3 reads TGTGCCAGCAGTCCCAGCGGGGCGAGCTCTGGAAACACCATATATTTT.

CDR3 nucleotides: TGCGCCAGCAGCCAAGACAGGACAGGTATTCAGCCCCAGCATTTT. Translating it yields CASSQDRTGIQPQHF. The V call is TRBV4-3, the J call TRBJ1-5, with 7 nucleotides matching TRBD1. The CDR3 spans 15 residues. The germline gives CDR1 LGHNA, CDR2 YSLEER. V lost 0 bases and J lost 6; bases outside the gene matches: 5.

This chain uses TRBV19 with TRBJ1-3; D is uncertain. V was cut by 8 bases and J by 0 bases, with 11 bases left in between. From germline, CDR1 is LNHDA and CDR2 SQIVND (reference sequence). The CDR3 runs 14 residues. CDR3 residues: CASGGGSSGNTIYF. CDR3 nucleotides: TGTGCCAGTGGAGGTGGCTCCTCTGGAAACACCATATATTTT. Full variable domain (missing parts from reference TRBV19 and TRBJ1-3): DGGITQSPKYLFRKEGQNVTLSCEQNLNHDAMYWYRQDPGQGLRLIYYSQIVNDFQKGDIAEGYSVSREKKESFPLTVTSAQKNPTAFYLCASGGGSSGNTIYFGEGSWLTVV.

V and J are TRBV11-1 and TRBJ2-1, with 7 bases lining up with TRBD1. This CDR3 has 17 amino acids. Trimming at V came to 4 bases and at J to 0 bases, leaving 9 bases not matched to a gene. Germline V lookup: CDR1 SGHAT, CDR2 FQDESV (reference sequence). The CDR3 region has the DNA TGTGCCAGCAGCTCGAGACAGGGTTGGAGCTCCTACAATGAGCAGTTCTTC. This translates into CASSSRQGWSSYNEQFF.

The rearrangement uses TRBV11-3 and TRBJ2-1; 13 bases line up with TRBD2. V lost 5 bases and J lost 8; bases outside the gene matches: 12. Germline V lookup: CDR1 SGHNT, CDR2 YENEEA. The length of the CDR3 is 17 residues. DNA of the CDR3: TGTGCCAGCAGCCACCGACTAGCGGGGGGCTCGGATTATGAGCAGTTCTTC. Its protein is CASSHRLAGGSDYEQFF.

This clone showed up just once. This chain connects TRBV2 to TRBJ2-5, with TRBD2 as a possible D gene (7 bases). Germline-derived CDR1 and CDR2 are SNHLY and FYNNEI. Trimming stripped 4 bases from V and 5 bases from J, with 11 bases between. The CDR3 spans 13 residues. The CDR3 DNA reads TGTGCCAGCAGTGCGGGGGGCGGTGAGACCCAGTACTTC. Translated, it gives CASSAGGGETQYF.

The gene calls are TRBV6-1 and TRBJ1-2; D call uncertain. Germline lookup yields CDR1 MNHNS and CDR2 SASEGT. The CDR3 spans 15 residues. Trimming cost V 2 bases and J 4 bases, with 14 bases left between them. The CDR3: CASSEYLAPTYGYTF. CDR3 nucleotide sequence: TGTGCCAGCAGTGAATATTTAGCACCCACCTATGGCTACACCTTC.

The chain is built from TRBV11-3 and TRBJ2-3; 10 bases are a match to TRBD2. This CDR3 comprises 16 residues. The germline V gene has CDR1 SGHNT and CDR2 YENEEA. J was trimmed by 5 bases and V by 1 base; bases with no gene match: 6. The DNA for the CDR3 is TGTGCCAGCAGCTTAGGGGCTAGCGGGAGAGAAGATACGCAGTATTTT. It translates to CASSLGASGREDTQYF.

The rearrangement uses TRBV11-2 and TRBJ1-2, with 10 bases aligning to TRBD1. The V segment lost 4 bases and the J segment 5 bases; nucleotides outside the gene matches: 1. The CDR3 runs 13 residues. CDR1 is SGHAT, CDR2 FQNNGV, per germline. The CDR3 coding sequence is TGTGCCAGCAGCTCGGGACAGGGGTATGGCTACACCTTC. Protein: CASSSGQGYGYTF.

This clone was recorded only once. The chain links TRBV7-9 to TRBJ1-1; 7 bases line up with TRBD1. CDR1 and CDR2 from the germline V gene are SEHNR and FQNEAQ (reference sequence). The CDR3 consists of 15 residues. Trimming took 5 bases from V and 5 from J; bases not matched to a gene: 11. This CDR3 is CASSARDSPVTEAFF. CDR3 DNA: TGTGCCAGCAGCGCGCGGGACAGCCCCGTGACTGAAGCTTTCTTT. Combining the CDR3 with reference TRBV7-9 and TRBJ1-1 gives the whole variable domain DTGVSQNPRHKITKRGQNVTFRCDPISEHNRLYWYRQTLGQGPEFLTYFQNEAQLEKSRLLSDRFSAERPKGSFSTLEIQRTEQGDSAMYLCASSARDSPVTEAFFGQGTRLTVV.

Details on this clone: Distinct nucleotide sequences in the sample also encode this CDR3. This chain uses TRBV5-6 with TRBJ2-3; 11 bases map to TRBD2. The CDR3 is made up of 15 amino acids. The V gene end was trimmed by 3 bases and the J gene end by 3 bases; junction bases not matched to a gene: 3. CDR1 is SGHDT, CDR2 YYEEEE, per germline. The CDR3 sequence is CASSSLAGGTDTQYF. DNA of the CDR3: TGTGCCAGCAGCTCCTTAGCGGGGGGGACAGATACGCAGTATTTT.